Here is one TCR beta chain with its context. These data are taken from a study of T cell responses to AZD1222 COVID-19 vaccine. Sequencing was performed with immunoSEQ multiplex PCR; in TCRdb, only in-frame clones are kept and a portion is missing. The sample consists of over 95,000 clones, 75% to 90% of them appearing once. The source was peripheral blood, collected on day 0 of AZD1222 vaccination. The receptor comes from an adult in good health.

CDR3 coding DNA: TGCGCCAGCAGCCAAGAGGAAGGGCCCCGAGGAGGTGAAAAACTGTTTTTT. Residues: CASSQEEGPRGGEKLFF. The chain joins TRBV4-1 to TRBJ1-4; D is unresolved. Germline lookup yields CDR1 MGHRA and CDR2 YSYEKL. V was cut by 0 bases and J by 7 bases, with 18 bases left in between. The CDR3 has 17 amino acids.